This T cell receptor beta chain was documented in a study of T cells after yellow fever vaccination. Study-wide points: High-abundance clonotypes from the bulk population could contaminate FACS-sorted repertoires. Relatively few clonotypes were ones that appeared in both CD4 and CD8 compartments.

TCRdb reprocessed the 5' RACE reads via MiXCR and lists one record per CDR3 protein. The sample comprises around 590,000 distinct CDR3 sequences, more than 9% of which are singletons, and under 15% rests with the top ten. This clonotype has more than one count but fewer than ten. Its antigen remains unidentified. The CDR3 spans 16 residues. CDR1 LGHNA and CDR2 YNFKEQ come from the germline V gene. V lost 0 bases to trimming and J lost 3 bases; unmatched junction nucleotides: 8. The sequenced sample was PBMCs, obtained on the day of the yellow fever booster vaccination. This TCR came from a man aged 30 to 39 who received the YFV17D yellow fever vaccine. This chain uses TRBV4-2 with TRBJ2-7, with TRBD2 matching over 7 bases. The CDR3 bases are TGTGCCAGCAGCCAAGATAAGTTCAGCGGGAACTACGAGCAGTACTTC. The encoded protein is CASSQDKFSGNYEQYF.